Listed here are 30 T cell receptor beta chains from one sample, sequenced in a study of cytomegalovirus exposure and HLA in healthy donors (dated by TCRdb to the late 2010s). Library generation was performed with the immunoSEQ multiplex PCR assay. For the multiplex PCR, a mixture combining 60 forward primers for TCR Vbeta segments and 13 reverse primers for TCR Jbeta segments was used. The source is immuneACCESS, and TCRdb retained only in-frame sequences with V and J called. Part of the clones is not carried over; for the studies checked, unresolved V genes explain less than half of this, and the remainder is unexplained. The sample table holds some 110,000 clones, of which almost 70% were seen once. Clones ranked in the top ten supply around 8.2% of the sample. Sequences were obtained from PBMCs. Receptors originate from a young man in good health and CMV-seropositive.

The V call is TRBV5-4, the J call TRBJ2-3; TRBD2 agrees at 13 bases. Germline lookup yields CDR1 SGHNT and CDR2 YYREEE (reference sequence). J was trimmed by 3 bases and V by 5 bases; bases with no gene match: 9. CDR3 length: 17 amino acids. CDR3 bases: TGTGCCAGCAGGCCTAGACTAGCGGGAGGTGGTACAGATACGCAGTATTTT. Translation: CASRPRLAGGGTDTQYF.

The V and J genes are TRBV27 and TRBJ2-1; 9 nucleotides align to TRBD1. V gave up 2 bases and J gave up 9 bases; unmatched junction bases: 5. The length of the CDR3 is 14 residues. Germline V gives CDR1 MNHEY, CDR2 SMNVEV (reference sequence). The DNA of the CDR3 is TGTGCCAGCAGTTTACCCGACAGGGGGTCTGAGCAGTTCTTC. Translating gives CASSLPDRGSEQFF.

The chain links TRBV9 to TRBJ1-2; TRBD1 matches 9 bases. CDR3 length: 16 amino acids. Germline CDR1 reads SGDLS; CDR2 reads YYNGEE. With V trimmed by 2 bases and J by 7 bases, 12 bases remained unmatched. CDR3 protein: CASSVRRDREVSGYTF. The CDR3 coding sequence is TGTGCCAGCAGCGTGCGCCGGGACAGGGAAGTAAGTGGCTACACCTTC.

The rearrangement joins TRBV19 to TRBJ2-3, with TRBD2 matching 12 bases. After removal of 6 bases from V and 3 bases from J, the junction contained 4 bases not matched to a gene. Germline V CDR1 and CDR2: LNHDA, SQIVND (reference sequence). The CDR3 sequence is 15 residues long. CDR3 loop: CASSSGTSGTDTQYF. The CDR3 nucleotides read TGTGCCAGTAGCTCCGGGACTAGCGGGACAGATACGCAGTATTTT.

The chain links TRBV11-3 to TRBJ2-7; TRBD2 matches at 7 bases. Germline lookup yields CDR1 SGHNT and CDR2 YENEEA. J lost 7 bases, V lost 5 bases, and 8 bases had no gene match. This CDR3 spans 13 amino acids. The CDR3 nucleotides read TGTGCCAGCAGCCGGGACCCCGGGAGGGAGCAGTACGTC. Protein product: CASSRDPGREQYV.

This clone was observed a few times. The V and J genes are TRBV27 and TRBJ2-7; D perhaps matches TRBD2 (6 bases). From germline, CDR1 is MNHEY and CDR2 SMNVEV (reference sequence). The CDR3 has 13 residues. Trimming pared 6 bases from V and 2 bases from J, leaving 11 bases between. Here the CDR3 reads CASRGGNAYEQYV. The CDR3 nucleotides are TGTGCCAGCAGAGGCGGGAACGCCTACGAGCAGTACGTC.

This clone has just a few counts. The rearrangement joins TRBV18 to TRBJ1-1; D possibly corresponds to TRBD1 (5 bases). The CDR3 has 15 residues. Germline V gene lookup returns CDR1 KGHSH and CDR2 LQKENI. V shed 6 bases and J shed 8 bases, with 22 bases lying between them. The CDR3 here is CASSFGHIDSEEAFF. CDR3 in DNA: TGTGCCAGCTCTTTCGGACATATCGACAGTGAAGAAGCTTTCTTT.

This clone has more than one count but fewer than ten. This CDR3 reads CASSPRTSGRARDNEQFF. The CDR3 coding sequence is TGTGCCAGCAGTCCCCGGACTAGCGGGAGGGCTCGGGACAATGAGCAGTTCTTC. V usage is TRBV27 and J usage is TRBJ2-1, with 15 bases fitting TRBD2. The J segment lost 5 bases and the V segment lost 5 bases, leaving 10 bases of the junction unmatched. CDR1 MNHEY and CDR2 SMNVEV come from the germline V gene (reference sequence). The CDR3 length is 18 residues.

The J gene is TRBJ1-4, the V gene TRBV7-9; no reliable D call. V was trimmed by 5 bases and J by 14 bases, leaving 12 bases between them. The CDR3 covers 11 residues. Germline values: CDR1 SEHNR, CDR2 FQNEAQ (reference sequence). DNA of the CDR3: TGTGCCAGCAGCCATGGAACAGACCTGTTTTTT. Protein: CASSHGTDLFF.

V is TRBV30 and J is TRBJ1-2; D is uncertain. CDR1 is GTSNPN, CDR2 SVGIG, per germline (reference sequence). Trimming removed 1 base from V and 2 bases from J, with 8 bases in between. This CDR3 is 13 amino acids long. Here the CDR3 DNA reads TGTGCCTGGAGTGCCGGGATGAACTATGGCTACACCTTC. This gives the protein CAWSAGMNYGYTF.

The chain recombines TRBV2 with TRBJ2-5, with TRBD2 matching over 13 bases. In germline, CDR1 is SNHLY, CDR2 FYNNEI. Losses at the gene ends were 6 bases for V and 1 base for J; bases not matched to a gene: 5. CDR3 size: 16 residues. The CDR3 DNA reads TGTGCCAGCAGCGCTGGACTAGCGGGGGTCCAAGAGACCCAGTACTTC. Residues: CASSAGLAGVQETQYF.

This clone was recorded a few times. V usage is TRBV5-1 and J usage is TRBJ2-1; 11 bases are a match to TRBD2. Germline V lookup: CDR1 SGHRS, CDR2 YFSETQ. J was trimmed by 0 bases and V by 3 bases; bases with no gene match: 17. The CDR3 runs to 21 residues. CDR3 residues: CASSWGGLAVRGRSSYNEQFF. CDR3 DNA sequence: TGCGCCAGCAGCTGGGGGGGACTAGCGGTAAGGGGAAGGAGCTCCTACAATGAGCAGTTCTTC.

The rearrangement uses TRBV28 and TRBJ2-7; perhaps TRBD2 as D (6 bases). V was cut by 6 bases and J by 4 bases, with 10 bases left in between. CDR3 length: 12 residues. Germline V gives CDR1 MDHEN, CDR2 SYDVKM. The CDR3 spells CASSGRNYEQYV. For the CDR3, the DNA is TGTGCCAGCAGCGGGAGAAATTACGAGCAGTACGTC.

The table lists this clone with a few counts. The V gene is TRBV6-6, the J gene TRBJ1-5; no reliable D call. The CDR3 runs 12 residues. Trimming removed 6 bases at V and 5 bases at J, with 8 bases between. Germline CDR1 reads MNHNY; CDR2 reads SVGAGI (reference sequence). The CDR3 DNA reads TGTGCCAGCAGGCACAGTGATCAGCCCCAGCATTTT. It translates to CASRHSDQPQHF.

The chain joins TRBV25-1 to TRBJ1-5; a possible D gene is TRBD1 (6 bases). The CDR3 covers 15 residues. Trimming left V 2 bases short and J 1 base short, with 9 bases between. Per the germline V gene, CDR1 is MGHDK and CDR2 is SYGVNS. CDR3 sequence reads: CASSEGGASNQPQHF. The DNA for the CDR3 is TGTGCCAGCAGTGAAGGGGGGGCCAGCAATCAGCCCCAGCATTTT.

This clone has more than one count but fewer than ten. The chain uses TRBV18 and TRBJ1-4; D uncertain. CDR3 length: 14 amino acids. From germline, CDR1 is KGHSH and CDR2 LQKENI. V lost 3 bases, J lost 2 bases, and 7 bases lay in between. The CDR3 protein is CASSPPGTNEKLFF. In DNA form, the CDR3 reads TGTGCCAGCTCACCCCCCGGGACTAATGAAAAACTGTTTTTT.

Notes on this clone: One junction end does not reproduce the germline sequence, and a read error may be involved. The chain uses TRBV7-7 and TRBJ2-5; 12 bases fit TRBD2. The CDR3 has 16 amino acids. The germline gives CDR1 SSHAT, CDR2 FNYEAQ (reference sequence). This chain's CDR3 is CASSPRLAGEQETQYF. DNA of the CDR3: TGTGCTAGCAGCCCGAGACTAGCGGGAGAACAAGAGACCCAGTACTTC.

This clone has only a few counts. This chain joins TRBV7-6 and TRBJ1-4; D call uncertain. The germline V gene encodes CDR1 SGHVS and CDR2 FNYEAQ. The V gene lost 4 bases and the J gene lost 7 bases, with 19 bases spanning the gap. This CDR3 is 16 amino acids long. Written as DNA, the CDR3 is TGTGCCAGCAGCTCAAATGGGTGGGAGAAGGGTGAAAAACTGTTTTTT. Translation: CASSSNGWEKGEKLFF.

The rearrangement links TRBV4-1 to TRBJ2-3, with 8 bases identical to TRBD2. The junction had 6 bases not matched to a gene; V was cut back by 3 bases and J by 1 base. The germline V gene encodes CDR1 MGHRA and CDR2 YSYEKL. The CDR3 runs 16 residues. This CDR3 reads CASSQSGGDRTDTQYF. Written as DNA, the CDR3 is TGCGCCAGCAGCCAGTCGGGGGGGGACCGCACAGATACGCAGTATTTT.

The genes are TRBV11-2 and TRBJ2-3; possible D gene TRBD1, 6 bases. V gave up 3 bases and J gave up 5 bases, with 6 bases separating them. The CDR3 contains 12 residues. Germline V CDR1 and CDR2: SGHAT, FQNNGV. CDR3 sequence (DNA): TGTGCCAGCAGCTTGACAGGAGATACGCAGTATTTT. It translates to CASSLTGDTQYF.

The CDR3 loop reads CASSLSGGRNTEAFF. DNA for the CDR3: TGCGCCAGCAGCCTATCGGGGGGGAGGAACACTGAAGCTTTCTTT. V usage is TRBV4-3 and J usage is TRBJ1-1, with a weak D call TRBD1 (5 bases). The length of the CDR3 is 15 residues. Between the trimmed V and J ends, which lost 4 bases and 1 base, there was a span of 13 bases. Per germline, CDR1 LGHNA and CDR2 YSLEER.

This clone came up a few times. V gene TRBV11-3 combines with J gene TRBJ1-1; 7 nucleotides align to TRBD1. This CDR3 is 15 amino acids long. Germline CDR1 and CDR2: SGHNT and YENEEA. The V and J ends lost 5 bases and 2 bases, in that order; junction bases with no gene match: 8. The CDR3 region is CASSGDSSDNTEAFF. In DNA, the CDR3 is TGTGCCAGCAGCGGGGACAGTTCGGATAACACTGAAGCTTTCTTT.

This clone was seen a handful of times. The chain's CDR3 is CASWRWDRGRAEAFF. The CDR3 region has the DNA TGTGCCTCCTGGAGGTGGGACAGGGGAAGGGCTGAAGCTTTCTTT. The chain uses TRBV6-1 and TRBJ1-1, with 10 bases matching TRBD1. CDR1 and CDR2 (germline): MNHNS, SASEGT. V was clipped by 11 bases and J by 6 bases; unmatched bases: 15. This CDR3 has 15 amino acids.

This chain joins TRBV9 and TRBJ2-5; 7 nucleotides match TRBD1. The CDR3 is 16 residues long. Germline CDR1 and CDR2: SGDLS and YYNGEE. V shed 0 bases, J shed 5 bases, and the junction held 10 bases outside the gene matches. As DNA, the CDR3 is TGTGCCAGCAGCGTAGGAACAGGGGCCCTCCAGGAGACCCAGTACTTC. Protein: CASSVGTGALQETQYF. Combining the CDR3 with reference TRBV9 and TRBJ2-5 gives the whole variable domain DSGVTQTPKHLITATGQRVTLRCSPRSGDLSVYWYQQSLDQGLQFLIQYYNGEERAKGNILERFSAQQFPDLHSELNLSSLELGDSALYFCASSVGTGALQETQYFGPGTRLLVL.

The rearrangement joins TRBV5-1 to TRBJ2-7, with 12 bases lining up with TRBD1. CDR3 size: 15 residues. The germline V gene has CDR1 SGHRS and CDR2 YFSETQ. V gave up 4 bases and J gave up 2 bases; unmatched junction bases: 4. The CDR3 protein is CASSGRDRGPYEQYF. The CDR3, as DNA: TGCGCCAGCAGCGGCCGGGACAGGGGGCCCTACGAGCAGTACTTC.

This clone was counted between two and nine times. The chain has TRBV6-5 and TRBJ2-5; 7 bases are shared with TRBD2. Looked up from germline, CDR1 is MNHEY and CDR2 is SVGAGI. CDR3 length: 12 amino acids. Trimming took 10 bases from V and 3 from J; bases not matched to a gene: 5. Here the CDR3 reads CATSSGEETQYF. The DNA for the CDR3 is TGTGCCACTAGCAGCGGGGAAGAGACCCAGTACTTC.

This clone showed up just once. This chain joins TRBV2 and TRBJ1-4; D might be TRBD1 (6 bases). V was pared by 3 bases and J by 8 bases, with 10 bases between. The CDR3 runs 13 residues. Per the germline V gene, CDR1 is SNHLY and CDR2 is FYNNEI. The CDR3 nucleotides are TGTGCCAGCAGTGAGGTCGGGACAGAAAAACTGTTTTTT. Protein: CASSEVGTEKLFF.

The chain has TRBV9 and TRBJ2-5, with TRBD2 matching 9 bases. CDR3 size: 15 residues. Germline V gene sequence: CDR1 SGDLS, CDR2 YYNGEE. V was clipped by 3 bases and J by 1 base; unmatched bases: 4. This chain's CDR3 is CASSENSGSQETQYF. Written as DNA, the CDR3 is TGTGCCAGCAGCGAAAATAGCGGGAGCCAAGAGACCCAGTACTTC. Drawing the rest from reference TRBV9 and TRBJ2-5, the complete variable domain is DSGVTQTPKHLITATGQRVTLRCSPRSGDLSVYWYQQSLDQGLQFLIQYYNGEERAKGNILERFSAQQFPDLHSELNLSSLELGDSALYFCASSENSGSQETQYFGPGTRLLVL.

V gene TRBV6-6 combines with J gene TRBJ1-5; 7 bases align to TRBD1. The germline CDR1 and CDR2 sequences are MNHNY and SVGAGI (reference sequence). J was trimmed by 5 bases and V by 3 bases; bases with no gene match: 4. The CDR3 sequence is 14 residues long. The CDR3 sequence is CASSYTGAYQPQHF. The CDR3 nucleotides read TGTGCCAGCAGTTATACAGGGGCGTATCAGCCCCAGCATTTT.

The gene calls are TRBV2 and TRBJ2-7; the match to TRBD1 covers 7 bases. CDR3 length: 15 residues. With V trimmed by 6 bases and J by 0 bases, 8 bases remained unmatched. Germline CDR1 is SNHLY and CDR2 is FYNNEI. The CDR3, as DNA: TGTGCCAGCAGCCCGGGACAGCATTTCTCCTACGAGCAGTACTTC. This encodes CASSPGQHFSYEQYF.